The 12 T cell receptor beta chains below were found in one sample sequenced in a study of blood T cell repertoires in COVID-19. Clones were sequenced by immunoSEQ multiplex PCR, and TCRdb holds only the in-frame ones, with some missing. The table lists over 250,000 clones, about 89% of them singletons. Sequences were obtained from peripheral blood. All receptors come from a man aged 50 to 59 with acute or convalescent COVID-19.

This chain uses TRBV12-5 with TRBJ1-2; D may be TRBD1 (5 bases). This CDR3 contains 13 residues. The germline V gene encodes CDR1 LGHNT and CDR2 FRNRAP. V lost 5 bases and J lost 6, with 13 bases in between. The CDR3 bases are TGTGCTAGTGGTCCACCAAACAGGAATGGCTACACCTTC. Translation gives CASGPPNRNGYTF.

The CDR3 spells CASSVGQGSGYTF. Here the CDR3 DNA reads TGTGCCAGCAGCGTTGGACAGGGAAGCGGCTACACCTTC. V is TRBV9 and J is TRBJ1-2; TRBD1 matches 8 bases. The CDR3 contains 13 residues. Per the germline V gene, CDR1 is SGDLS and CDR2 is YYNGEE. V shed 2 bases, J shed 8 bases, and the junction held 5 bases outside the gene matches.

The chain uses TRBV5-1 and TRBJ1-1; the D gene is possibly TRBD1 (5 bases). CDR1 and CDR2 from the germline V gene are SGHRS and YFSETQ. Trimming took off 3 bases at V and 4 bases at J, with 16 bases between the two ends. The CDR3 loop spans 15 amino acids. The CDR3 sequence is CASSSGGAQGTEAFF. The CDR3 DNA is TGCGCCAGCAGCTCAGGCGGGGCGCAGGGCACTGAAGCTTTCTTT.

At least ten counts were recorded for this clone. The V gene is TRBV4-1, the J gene TRBJ2-6, with no clear D. The germline gives CDR1 MGHRA, CDR2 YSYEKL. The V gene lost 0 bases and the J gene lost 3 bases, with 6 bases spanning the gap. The CDR3 has 15 amino acids. CDR3 DNA: TGCGCCAGCAGCCAAGATCCGAGTGGGGCCAACGTCCTGACTTTC. It codes for CASSQDPSGANVLTF.

V gene TRBV7-3 combines with J gene TRBJ1-4; D is unresolved. V was cut by 5 bases and J by 6 bases, with 10 bases left in between. The CDR3 is 13 amino acids. Germline CDR1 SGHTA, CDR2 FQGTGA. CDR3 protein: CASSLVGDEKLFF. Here the CDR3 DNA reads TGTGCCAGCAGCCTCGTCGGGGATGAAAAACTGTTTTTT.

The chain employs TRBV7-9 and TRBJ2-1, with TRBD2 identical over 15 bases. The germline V gene encodes CDR1 SEHNR and CDR2 FQNEAQ (reference sequence). With V trimmed by 5 bases and J by 2 bases, 1 base remained unmatched. The CDR3 spans 16 residues. The CDR3: CASSGTSGGPYNEQFF. The DNA of the CDR3 is TGTGCCAGCAGCGGGACTAGCGGGGGGCCCTACAATGAGCAGTTCTTC.

CDR3 DNA sequence: TGTGCCAGCAGCTTGGGACTCACCGGCAATCAGCCCCAGCATTTT. This codes for CASSLGLTGNQPQHF. The chain links TRBV5-5 to TRBJ1-5; D remains ambiguous. The length of the CDR3 is 15 residues. The V end was cut by 0 bases, the J end by 2 bases, with 9 bases between. The V gene's germline CDR1 is SGHKS and CDR2 YYEKEE (reference sequence).

The rearrangement links TRBV4-1 to TRBJ2-2; 9 bases align to TRBD2. The J segment lost 4 bases and the V segment lost 2 bases, leaving 11 bases of the junction unmatched. Germline values: CDR1 MGHRA, CDR2 YSYEKL. The CDR3 contains 18 residues. The CDR3 spells CASSQPRGSGGPTGELFF. In nucleotides, the CDR3 is TGCGCCAGCAGCCAACCCCGAGGTAGCGGGGGCCCCACCGGGGAGCTGTTTTTT.

The V gene is TRBV3-1 (or the pseudogene TRBV3-2), the J gene TRBJ1-2; 7 bases line up with TRBD1. The CDR3 has 14 residues. Germline V gene lookup returns CDR1 LGHDT and CDR2 YNNKEL (reference sequence). The trim removed 4 bases at V and 11 bases at J, leaving 13 bases unmatched. Here the CDR3 reads CASSPREQGGSYTF. The CDR3 DNA reads TGTGCCAGCAGCCCTCGGGAGCAGGGGGGAAGTTACACCTTC.

The chain links TRBV28 to TRBJ1-4; TRBD1 is a possible D gene (6 bases). The length of the CDR3 is 15 residues. The V gene's germline CDR1 is MDHEN and CDR2 SYDVKM. Deletions cut 1 base from V and 8 bases from J, with 14 bases between. CDR3 nucleotides: TGTGCCAGCAGTTTATTAGGGGGGGTAGACGAAAAACTGTTTTTT. Its translation: CASSLLGGVDEKLFF.

The V call is TRBV11-2, the J call TRBJ2-7; TRBD1 agrees at 9 bases. V was clipped by 5 bases and J by 4 bases; unmatched bases: 6. CDR3 length equals 14 residues. CDR1 and CDR2 from the germline V gene are SGHAT and FQNNGV. CDR3 region: CASSLTGGAYEQYF. The CDR3 bases are TGTGCCAGCAGCCTAACAGGGGGCGCGTACGAGCAGTACTTC.

This chain uses TRBV27 with TRBJ1-1; 8 positions agree with TRBD1. The CDR3 is 16 residues long. V lost 0 bases to trimming and J lost 3 bases; unmatched junction nucleotides: 6. Germline V lookup: CDR1 MNHEY, CDR2 SMNVEV (reference sequence). The CDR3 bases are TGTGCCAGCAGTTTATCCCCCCAGGGGGCATACACTGAAGCTTTCTTT. The encoded protein is CASSLSPQGAYTEAFF.